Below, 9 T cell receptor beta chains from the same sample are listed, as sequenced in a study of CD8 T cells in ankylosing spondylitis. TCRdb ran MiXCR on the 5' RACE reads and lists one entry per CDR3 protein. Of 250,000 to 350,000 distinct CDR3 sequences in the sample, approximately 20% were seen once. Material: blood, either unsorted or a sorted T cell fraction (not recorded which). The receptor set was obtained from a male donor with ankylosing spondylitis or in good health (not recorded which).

Here the CDR3 reads CASSYSTSAWKETQYF. As DNA, the CDR3 is TGTGCCAGCAGTTACTCAACTAGCGCTTGGAAAGAGACCCAGTACTTC. V is TRBV6-5 and J is TRBJ2-5; 7 bases fit TRBD2. V shed 0 bases, J shed 3 bases, and the junction held 7 bases outside the gene matches. The CDR3 covers 16 residues. Germline V lookup: CDR1 MNHEY, CDR2 SVGAGI.

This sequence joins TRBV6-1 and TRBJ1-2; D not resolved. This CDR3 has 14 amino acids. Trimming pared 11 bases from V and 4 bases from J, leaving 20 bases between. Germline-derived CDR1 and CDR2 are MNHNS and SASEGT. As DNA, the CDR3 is TGTGCCTGTCACCCGGGCCCCAAAATCTATGGCTACACCTTC. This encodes CACHPGPKIYGYTF.

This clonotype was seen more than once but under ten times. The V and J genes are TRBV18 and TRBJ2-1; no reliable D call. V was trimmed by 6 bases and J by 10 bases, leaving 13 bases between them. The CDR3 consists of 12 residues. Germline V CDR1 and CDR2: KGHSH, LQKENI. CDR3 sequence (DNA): TGTGCCAGCTCCCCGGCGTACTCCGAGCAGTTCTTC. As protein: CASSPAYSEQFF.

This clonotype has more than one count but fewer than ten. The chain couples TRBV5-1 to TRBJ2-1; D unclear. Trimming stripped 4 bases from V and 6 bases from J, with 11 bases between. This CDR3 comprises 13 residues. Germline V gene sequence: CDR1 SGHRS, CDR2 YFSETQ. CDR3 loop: CASSVGRINEQFF. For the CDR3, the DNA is TGCGCCAGCAGCGTTGGACGGATCAATGAGCAGTTCTTC.

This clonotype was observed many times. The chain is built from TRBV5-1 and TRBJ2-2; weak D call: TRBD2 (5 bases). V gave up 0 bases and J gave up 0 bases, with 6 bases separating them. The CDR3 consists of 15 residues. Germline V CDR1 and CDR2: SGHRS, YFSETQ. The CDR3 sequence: CASSLAAANTGELFF. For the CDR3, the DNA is TGCGCCAGCAGCTTGGCAGCGGCGAACACCGGGGAGCTGTTTTTT.

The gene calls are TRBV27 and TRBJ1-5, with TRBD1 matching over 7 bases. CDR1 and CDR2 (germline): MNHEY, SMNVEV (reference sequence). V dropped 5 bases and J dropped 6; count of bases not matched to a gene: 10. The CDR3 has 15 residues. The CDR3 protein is CASSPRGLAGQPQHF. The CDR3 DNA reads TGTGCCAGCAGTCCTAGGGGGCTTGCCGGTCAGCCCCAGCATTTT.

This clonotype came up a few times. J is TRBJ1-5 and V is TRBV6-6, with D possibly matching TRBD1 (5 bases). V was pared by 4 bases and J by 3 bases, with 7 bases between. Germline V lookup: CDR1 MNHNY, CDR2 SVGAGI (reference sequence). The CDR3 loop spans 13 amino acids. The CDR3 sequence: CASSSTVNQPQHF. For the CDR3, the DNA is TGTGCCAGCAGTTCGACAGTCAATCAGCCCCAGCATTTT.

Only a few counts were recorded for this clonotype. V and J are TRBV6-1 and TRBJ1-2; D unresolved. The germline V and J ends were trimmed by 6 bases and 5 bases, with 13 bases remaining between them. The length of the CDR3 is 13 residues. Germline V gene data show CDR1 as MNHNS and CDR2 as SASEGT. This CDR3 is CASSMGTTYGYTF. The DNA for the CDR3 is TGTGCCAGCAGCATGGGAACAACTTATGGCTACACCTTC.

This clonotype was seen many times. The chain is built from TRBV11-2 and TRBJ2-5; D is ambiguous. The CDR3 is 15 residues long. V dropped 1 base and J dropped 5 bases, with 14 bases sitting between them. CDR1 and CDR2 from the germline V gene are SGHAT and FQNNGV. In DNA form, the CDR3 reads TGTGCCAGCAGCTTAGGGGAAAGCGTGAGTGAGACCCAGTACTTC. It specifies CASSLGESVSETQYF.